The sequence of this TCR beta chain was determined in a study of response to subunit inactivated influenza vaccine. The CDR3 is 12 residues long. The germline CDR1 and CDR2 sequences are DFQATT and SNEGSKA (reference sequence). Trimming took off 8 bases at V and 4 bases at J, with 12 bases between the two ends. TCRdb passed the RT-PCR reads through MiXCR, listing each CDR3 protein once. Here the sample spans some 500,000 distinct CDR3 sequences, about 25% being singletons. This sequence originates from a man aged 45 to 65 who received an inactivated influenza vaccine. The chain uses TRBV20-1 and TRBJ1-5; D not resolved. The material sequenced was CD4+ T cells sorted from PBMCs, taken 5 days after vaccination. The CDR3 coding sequence is TGCAGTTCAACACCGGGGAATCAGCCCCAGCATTTT. It encodes CSSTPGNQPQHF.